The clone carrying this TCR beta chain was detected a few times. Its specificity is not known. These data come from a study of T cell repertoires in cytomegalovirus infection. About the research overall: CMV infection together with matching HLA type was indicated by public TCR beta signatures. Study-level points and caveats: Frequencies of public TCR beta families were cumulated, and this identified carriers of CMV plus the relevant HLA. Predominance within the ex vivo response was attributable to HLA-C-restricted CMV-specific TCR beta clonotypes.

From the reads, TCRdb called clonotypes with MiXCR, one entry per CDR3 protein. Found here are 50,000 to 60,000 distinct CDR3 sequences, about 20% of them singletons; the top ten hold roughly 78%. Per germline, CDR1 SGHVS and CDR2 FQNEAQ. The CDR3 has 15 amino acids. Deletions cut 2 bases from V and 1 base from J, with 11 bases between. The sequences come from CD8+ T cells from cultured PBMCs, collected from culture after CMV antigen stimulation. V gene TRBV7-8 combines with J gene TRBJ1-1, with no clear D. This TCR derives from a human donor in good health (CMV status not recorded). Some clones in this sample may be carry-over from other donors' samples. CDR3 sequence reads: CASSLRSGKNTEAFF. The CDR3 bases are TGTGCCAGCAGCTTACGTTCCGGGAAGAACACTGAAGCTTTCTTT.